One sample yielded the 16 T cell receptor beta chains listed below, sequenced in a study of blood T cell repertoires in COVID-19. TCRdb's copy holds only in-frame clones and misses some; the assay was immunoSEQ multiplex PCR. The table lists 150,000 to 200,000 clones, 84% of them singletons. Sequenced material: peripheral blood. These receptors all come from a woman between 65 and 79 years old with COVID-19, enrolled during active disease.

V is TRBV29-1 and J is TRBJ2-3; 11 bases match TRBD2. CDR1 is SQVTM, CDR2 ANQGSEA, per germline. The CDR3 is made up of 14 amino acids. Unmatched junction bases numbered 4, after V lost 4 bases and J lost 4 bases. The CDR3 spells CSVVLAGGSDTQYF. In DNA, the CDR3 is TGCAGCGTTGTTTTAGCGGGGGGGTCAGATACGCAGTATTTT.

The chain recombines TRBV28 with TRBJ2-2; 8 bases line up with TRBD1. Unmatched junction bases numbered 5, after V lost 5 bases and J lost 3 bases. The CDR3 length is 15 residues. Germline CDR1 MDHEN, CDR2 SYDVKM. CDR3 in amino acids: CASSPGTGDTGELFF. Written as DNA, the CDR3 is TGTGCCAGCAGTCCCGGGACAGGAGACACCGGGGAGCTGTTTTTT.

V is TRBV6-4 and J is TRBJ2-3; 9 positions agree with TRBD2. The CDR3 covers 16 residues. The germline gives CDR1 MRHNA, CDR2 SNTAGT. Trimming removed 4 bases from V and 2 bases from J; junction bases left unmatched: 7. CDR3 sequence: CASSVRAGGLTDTQYF. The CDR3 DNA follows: TGTGCCAGCAGTGTCCGAGCGGGGGGCCTCACAGATACGCAGTATTTT.

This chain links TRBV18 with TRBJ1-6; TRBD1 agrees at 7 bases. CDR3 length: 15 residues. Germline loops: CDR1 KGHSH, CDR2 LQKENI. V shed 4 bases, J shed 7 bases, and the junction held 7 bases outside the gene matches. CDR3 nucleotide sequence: TGTGCCAGCTCACGTCCCGAGGGACAGAATTCACCCCTCCACTTT. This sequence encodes CASSRPEGQNSPLHF. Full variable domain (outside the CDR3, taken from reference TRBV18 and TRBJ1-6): NAGVMQNPRHLVRRRGQEARLRCSPMKGHSHVYWYRQLPEEGLKFMVYLQKENIIDESGMPKERFSAEFPKEGPSILRIQQVVRGDSAAYFCASSRPEGQNSPLHFGNGTRLTVT.

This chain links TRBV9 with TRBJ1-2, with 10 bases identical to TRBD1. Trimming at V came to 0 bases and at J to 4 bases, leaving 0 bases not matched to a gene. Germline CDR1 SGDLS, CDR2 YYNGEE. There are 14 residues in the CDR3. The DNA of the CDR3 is TGTGCCAGCAGCGTAGGGGACAGGGGCTATGGCTACACCTTC. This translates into CASSVGDRGYGYTF.

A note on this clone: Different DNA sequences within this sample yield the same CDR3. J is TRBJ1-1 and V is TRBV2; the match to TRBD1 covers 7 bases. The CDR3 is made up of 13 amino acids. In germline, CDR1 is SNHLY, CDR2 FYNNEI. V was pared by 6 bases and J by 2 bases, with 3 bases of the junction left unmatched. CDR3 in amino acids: CASSRQGNTEAFF. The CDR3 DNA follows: TGTGCCAGCAGCCGACAGGGCAACACTGAAGCTTTCTTT.

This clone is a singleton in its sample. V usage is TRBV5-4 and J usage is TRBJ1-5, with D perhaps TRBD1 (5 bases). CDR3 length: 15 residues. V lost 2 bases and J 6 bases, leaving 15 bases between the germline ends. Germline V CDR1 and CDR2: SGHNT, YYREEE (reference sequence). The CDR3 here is CASSFLGTGGQPQHF. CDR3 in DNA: TGTGCCAGCAGCTTTTTAGGGACCGGGGGTCAGCCCCAGCATTTT.

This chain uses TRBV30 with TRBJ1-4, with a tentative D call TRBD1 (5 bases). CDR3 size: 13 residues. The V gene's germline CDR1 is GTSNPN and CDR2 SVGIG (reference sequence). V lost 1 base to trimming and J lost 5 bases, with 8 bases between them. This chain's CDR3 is CAWSGQLNEKLFF. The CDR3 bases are TGTGCCTGGAGTGGACAGCTGAATGAAAAACTGTTTTTT.

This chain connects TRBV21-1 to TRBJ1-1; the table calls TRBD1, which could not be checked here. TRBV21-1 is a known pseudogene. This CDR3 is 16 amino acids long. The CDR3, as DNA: TGTGCCAGCAGCAAAGGCAGGGGGGATTATAACACTGAAGCTTTCTTT. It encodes CASSKGRGDYNTEAFF.

The chain's CDR3 is CASSPRLAGETQYF. As DNA, the CDR3 is TGTGCCAGCTCACCACGACTAGCAGGGGAGACCCAGTACTTC. The rearrangement links TRBV18 to TRBJ2-5; 7 bases match TRBD2. J was trimmed by 5 bases and V by 1 base; bases with no gene match: 4. The CDR3 loop spans 14 amino acids. Germline CDR1 KGHSH, CDR2 LQKENI.

CDR3 bases: TGTGCCAGCAGTGAAGGACAGAAATGGAAAGCTTTCTTT. Amino acid sequence: CASSEGQKWKAFF. The gene calls are TRBV6-1 and TRBJ1-1; the D gene is possibly TRBD1 (5 bases). The CDR3 is 13 residues long. The germline V and J ends were trimmed by 1 base and 9 bases, with 12 bases remaining between them. Germline CDR1 is MNHNS and CDR2 is SASEGT.

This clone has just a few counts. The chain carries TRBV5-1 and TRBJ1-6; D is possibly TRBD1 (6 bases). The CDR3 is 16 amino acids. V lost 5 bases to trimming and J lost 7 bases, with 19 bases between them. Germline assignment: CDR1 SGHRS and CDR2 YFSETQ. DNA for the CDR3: TGCGCCAGCAGATACCGATCGGACAGCATCAATTCACCCCTCCACTTT. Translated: CASRYRSDSINSPLHF. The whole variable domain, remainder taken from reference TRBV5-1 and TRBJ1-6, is KAGVTQTPRYLIKTRGQQVTLSCSPISGHRSVSWYQQTPGQGLQFLFEYFSETQRNKGNFPGRFSGRQFSNSRSEMNVSTLELGDSALYLCASRYRSDSINSPLHFGNGTRLTVT.

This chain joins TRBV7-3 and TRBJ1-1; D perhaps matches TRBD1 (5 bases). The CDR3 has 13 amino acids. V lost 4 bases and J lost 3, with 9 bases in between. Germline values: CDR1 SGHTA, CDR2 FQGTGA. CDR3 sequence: CASSSGVDTEAFF. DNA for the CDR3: TGTGCCAGCAGCTCGGGGGTTGACACTGAAGCTTTCTTT.

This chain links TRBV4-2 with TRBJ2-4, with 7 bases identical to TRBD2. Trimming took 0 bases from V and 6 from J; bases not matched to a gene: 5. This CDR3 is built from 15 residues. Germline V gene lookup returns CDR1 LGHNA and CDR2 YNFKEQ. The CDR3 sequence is CASSQERGWVNIQYF. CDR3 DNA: TGTGCCAGCAGCCAAGAGCGGGGGTGGGTAAACATTCAGTACTTC.

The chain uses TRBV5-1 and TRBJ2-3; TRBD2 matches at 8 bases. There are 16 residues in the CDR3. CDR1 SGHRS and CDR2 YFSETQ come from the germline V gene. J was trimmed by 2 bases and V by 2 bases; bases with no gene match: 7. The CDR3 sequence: CASSLTSGENTDTQYF. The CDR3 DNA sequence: TGCGCCAGCAGCTTAACTAGCGGAGAGAACACAGATACGCAGTATTTT.

In DNA, the CDR3 is TGTGCCAGTAGTCCCCGAAATCAGTACACTGAAGCTTTCTTT. It encodes CASSPRNQYTEAFF. The chain joins TRBV19 to TRBJ1-1; no clear D. The CDR3 consists of 14 residues. The germline V and J ends were trimmed by 5 bases and 3 bases, with 13 bases remaining between them. Looked up from germline, CDR1 is LNHDA and CDR2 is SQIVND (reference sequence).